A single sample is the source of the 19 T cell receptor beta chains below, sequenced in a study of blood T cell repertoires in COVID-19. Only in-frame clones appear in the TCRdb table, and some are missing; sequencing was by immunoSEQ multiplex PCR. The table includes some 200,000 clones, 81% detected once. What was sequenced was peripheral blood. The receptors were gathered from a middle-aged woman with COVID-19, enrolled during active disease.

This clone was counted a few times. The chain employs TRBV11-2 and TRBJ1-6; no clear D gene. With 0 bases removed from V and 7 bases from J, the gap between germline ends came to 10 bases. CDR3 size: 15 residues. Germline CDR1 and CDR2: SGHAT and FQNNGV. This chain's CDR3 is CASSLERPGNSPLHF. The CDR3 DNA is TGTGCCAGCAGCTTAGAGAGGCCGGGGAATTCACCCCTCCACTTT.

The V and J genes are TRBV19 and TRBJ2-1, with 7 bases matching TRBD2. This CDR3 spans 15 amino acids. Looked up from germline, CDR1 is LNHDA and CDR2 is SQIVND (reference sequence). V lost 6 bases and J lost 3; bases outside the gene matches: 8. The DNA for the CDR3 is TGTGCCAGTAGGCCCAGACTAGCTGTCTACAATGAGCAGTTCTTC. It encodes CASRPRLAVYNEQFF.

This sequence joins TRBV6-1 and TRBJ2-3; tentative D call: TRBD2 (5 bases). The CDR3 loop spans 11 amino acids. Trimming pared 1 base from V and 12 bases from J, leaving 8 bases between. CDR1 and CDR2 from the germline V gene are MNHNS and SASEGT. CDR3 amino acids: CASSEGGFQYF. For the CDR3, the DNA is TGTGCCAGCAGTGAAGGCGGGTTCCAGTATTTT.

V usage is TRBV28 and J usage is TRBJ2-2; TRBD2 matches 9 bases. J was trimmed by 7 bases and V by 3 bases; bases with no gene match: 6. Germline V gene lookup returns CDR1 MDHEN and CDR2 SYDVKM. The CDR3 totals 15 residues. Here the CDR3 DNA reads TGTGCCAGCAGTTTCCCGCGGGAGGGTTTCGGGGAGCTGTTTTTT. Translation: CASSFPREGFGELFF. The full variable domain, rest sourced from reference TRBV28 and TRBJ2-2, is DVKVTQSSRYLVKRTGEKVFLECVQDMDHENMFWYRQDPGLGLRLIYFSYDVKMKEKGDIPEGYSVSREKKERFSLILESASTNQTSMYLCASSFPREGFGELFFGEGSRLTVL.

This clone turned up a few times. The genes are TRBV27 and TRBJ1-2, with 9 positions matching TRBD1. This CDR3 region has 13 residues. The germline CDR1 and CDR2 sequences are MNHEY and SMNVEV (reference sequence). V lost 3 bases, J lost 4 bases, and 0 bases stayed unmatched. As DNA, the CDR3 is TGTGCCAGCAGTTTGACAGGGGGCTATGGCTACACCTTC. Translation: CASSLTGGYGYTF.

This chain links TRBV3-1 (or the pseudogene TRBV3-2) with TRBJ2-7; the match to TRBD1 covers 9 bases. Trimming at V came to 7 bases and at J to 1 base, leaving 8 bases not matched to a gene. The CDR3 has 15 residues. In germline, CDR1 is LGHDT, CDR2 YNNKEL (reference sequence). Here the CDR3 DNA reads TGTGCCAGCACACGAGGACAGGGGTCATCCTACGAGCAGTACTTC. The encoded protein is CASTRGQGSSYEQYF.

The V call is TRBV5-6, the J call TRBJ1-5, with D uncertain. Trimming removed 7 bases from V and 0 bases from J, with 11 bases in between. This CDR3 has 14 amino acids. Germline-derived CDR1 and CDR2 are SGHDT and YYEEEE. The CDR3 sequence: CASHRGFSNQPQHF. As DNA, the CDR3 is TGTGCCAGCCACCGGGGATTTAGCAATCAGCCCCAGCATTTT.

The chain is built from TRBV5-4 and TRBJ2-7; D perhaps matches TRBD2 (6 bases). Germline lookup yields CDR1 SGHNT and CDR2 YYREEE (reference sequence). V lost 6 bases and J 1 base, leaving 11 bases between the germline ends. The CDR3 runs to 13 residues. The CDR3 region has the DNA TGTGCCAGCACCTCTCGGGAGTCCTACGAGCAGTACTTC. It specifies CASTSRESYEQYF.

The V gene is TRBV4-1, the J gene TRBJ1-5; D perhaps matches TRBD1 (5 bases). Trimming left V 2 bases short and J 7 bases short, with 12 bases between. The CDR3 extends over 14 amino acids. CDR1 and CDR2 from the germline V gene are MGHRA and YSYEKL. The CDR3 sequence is CASSQTSGNQPQHF. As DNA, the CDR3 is TGCGCCAGCAGCCAAACTTCAGGGAACCAGCCCCAGCATTTT.

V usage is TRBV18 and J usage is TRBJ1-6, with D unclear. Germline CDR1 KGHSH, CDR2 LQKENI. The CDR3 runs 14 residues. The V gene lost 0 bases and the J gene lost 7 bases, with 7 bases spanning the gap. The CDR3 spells CASSPPAGNSPLHF. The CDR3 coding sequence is TGTGCCAGCTCACCACCAGCGGGAAATTCACCCCTCCACTTT.

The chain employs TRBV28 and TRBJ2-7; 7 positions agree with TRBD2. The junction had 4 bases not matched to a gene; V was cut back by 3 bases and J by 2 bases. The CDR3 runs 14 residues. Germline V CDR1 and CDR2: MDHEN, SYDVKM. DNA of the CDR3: TGTGCCAGCAGTTTCCCAGGACTAGCCTACGAGCAGTACTTC. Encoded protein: CASSFPGLAYEQYF.

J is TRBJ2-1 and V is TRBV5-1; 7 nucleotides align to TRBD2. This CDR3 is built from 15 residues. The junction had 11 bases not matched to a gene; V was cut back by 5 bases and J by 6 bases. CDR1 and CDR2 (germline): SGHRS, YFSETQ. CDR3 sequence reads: CASRDTSATFNEQFF. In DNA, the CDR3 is TGCGCCAGCAGGGACACTAGCGCCACTTTCAATGAGCAGTTCTTC.

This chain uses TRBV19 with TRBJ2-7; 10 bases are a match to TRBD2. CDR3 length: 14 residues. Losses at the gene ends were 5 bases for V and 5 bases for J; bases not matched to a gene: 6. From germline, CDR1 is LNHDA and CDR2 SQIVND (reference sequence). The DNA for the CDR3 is TGTGCCAGTAGTTTGTTAGCGGGAGGAAACGAGCAGTACTTC. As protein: CASSLLAGGNEQYF.

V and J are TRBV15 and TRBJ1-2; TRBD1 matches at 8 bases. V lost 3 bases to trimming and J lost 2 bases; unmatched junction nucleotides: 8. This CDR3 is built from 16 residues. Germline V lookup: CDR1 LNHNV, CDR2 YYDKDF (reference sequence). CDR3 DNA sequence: TGTGCCACCAGCAGGATCGGACAGGGAAGAAACTATGGCTACACCTTC. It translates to CATSRIGQGRNYGYTF.

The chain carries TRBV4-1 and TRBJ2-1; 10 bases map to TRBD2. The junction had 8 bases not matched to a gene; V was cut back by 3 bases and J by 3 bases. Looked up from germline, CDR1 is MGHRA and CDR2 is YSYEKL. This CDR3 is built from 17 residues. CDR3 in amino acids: CASSHPLAGFLYNEQFF. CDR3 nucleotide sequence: TGCGCCAGCAGCCATCCACTAGCGGGGTTTCTCTACAATGAGCAGTTCTTC.

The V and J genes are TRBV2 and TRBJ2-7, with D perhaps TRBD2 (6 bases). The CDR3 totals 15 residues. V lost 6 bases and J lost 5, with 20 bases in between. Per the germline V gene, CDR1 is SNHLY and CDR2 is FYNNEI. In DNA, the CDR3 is TGTGCCAGCAGGGTGACTAGGGGAAACGGGGACGAGCAGTACTTC. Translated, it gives CASRVTRGNGDEQYF.

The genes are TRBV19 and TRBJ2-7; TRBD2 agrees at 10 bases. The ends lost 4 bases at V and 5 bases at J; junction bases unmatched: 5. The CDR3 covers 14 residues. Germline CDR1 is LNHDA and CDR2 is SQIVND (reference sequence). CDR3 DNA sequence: TGTGCCAGTAGTAACAGCGGGAGGGCCAACGAGCAGTACTTC. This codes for CASSNSGRANEQYF.

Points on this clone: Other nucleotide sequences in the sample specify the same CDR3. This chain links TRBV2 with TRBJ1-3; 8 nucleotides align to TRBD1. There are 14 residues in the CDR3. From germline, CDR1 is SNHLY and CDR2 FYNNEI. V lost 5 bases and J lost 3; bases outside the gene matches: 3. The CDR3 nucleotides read TGTGCCAGCAGTAGGACAGGGAGTGGAAACACCATATATTTT. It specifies CASSRTGSGNTIYF. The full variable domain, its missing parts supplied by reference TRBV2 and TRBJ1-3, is EPEVTQTPSHQVTQMGQEVILRCVPISNHLYFYWYRQILGQKVEFLVSFYNNEISEKSEIFDDQFSVERPDGSNFTLKIRSTKLEDSAMYFCASSRTGSGNTIYFGEGSWLTVV.

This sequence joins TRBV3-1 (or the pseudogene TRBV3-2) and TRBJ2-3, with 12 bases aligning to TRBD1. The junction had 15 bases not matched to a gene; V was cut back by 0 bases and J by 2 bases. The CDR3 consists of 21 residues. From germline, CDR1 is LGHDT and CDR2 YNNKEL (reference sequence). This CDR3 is CASSQDGGTGGAITSTDTQYF. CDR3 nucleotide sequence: TGTGCCAGCAGCCAAGATGGAGGGACAGGGGGCGCGATAACTTCCACAGATACGCAGTATTTT.